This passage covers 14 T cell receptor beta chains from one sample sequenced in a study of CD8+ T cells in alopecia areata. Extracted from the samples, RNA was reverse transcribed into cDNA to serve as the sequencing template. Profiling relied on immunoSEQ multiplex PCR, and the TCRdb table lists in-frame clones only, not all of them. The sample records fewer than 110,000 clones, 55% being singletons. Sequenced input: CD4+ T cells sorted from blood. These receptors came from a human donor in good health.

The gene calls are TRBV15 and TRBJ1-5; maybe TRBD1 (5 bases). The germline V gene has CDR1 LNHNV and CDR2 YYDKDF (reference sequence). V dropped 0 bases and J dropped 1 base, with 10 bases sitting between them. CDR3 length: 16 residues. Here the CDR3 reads CATSRDPNRSNQPQHF. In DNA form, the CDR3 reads TGTGCCACCAGCAGAGATCCCAACAGGAGCAATCAGCCCCAGCATTTT.

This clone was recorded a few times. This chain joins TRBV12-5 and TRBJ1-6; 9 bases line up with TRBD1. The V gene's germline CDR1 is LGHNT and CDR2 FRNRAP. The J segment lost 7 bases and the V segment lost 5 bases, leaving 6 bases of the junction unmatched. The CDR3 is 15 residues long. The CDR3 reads CASGPNGQGNSPLHF. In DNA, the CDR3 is TGTGCTAGTGGTCCAAACGGACAGGGGAATTCACCCCTCCACTTT.

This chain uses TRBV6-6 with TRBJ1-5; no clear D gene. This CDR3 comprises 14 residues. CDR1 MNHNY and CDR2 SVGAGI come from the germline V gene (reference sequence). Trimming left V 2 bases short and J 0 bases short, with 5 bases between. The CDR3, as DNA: TGTGCCAGCAGTTACGCAGATAGCAATCAGCCCCAGCATTTT. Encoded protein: CASSYADSNQPQHF.

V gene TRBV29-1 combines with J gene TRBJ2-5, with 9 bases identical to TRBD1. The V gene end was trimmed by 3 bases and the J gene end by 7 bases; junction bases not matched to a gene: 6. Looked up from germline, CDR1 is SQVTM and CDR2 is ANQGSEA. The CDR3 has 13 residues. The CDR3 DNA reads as TGCAGCGTTGATGAGGGACAGGGTCTGACCCAGTACTTC. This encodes CSVDEGQGLTQYF.

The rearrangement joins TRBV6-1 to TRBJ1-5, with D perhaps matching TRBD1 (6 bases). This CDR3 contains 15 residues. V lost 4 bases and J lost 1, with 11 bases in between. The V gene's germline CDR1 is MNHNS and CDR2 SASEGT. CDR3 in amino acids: CASSAFGQSNQPQHF. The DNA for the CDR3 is TGTGCCAGCAGTGCCTTCGGACAGAGCAATCAGCCCCAGCATTTT.

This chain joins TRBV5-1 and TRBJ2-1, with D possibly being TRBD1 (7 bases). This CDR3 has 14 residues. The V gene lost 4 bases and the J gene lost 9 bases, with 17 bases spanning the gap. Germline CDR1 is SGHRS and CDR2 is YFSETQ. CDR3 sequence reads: CASSGGTAGTEQFF. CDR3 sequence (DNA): TGCGCCAGCAGCGGCGGGACAGCCGGGACTGAGCAGTTCTTC.

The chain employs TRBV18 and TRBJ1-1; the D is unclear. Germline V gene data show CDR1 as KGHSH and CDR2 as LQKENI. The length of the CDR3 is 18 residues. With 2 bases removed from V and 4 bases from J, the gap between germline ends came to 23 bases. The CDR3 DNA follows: TGTGCCAGCTCACCATTGGCCCGGGAGCGGCAGAGAGGCACTGAAGCTTTCTTT. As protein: CASSPLARERQRGTEAFF.

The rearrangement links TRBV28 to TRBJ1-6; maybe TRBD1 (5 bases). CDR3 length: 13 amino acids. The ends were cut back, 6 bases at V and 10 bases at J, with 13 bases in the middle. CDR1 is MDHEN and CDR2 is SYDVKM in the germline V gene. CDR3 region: CASSPGGNSPLHF. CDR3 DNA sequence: TGTGCCAGCAGCCCCGGGGGGAACTCACCCCTCCACTTT.

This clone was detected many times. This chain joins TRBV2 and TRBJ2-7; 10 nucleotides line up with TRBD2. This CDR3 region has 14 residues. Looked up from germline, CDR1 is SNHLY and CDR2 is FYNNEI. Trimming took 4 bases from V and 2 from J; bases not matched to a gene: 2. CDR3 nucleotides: TGTGCCAGCAGTGGGACTAGCGGACCCTACGAGCAGTACTTC. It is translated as CASSGTSGPYEQYF.

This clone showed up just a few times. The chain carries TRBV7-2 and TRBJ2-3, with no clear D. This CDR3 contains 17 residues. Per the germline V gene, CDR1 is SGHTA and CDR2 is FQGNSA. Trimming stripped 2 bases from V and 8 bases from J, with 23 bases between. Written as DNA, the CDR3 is TGTGCCAGCAGCTTAAGCTCCGTGGGCCAGGTAGCAGGTACGCAGTATTTT. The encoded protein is CASSLSSVGQVAGTQYF.

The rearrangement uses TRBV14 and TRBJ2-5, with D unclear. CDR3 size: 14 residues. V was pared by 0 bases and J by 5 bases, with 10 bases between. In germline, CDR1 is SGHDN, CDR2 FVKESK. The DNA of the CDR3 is TGTGCCAGCAGCCAAGACTGGTGGGGTGAGACCCAGTACTTC. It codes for CASSQDWWGETQYF. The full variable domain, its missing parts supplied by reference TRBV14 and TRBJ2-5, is EAGVTQFPSHSVIEKGQTVTLRCDPISGHDNLYWYRRVMGKEIKFLLHFVKESKQDESGMPNNRFLAERTGGTYSTLKVQPAELEDSGVYFCASSQDWWGETQYFGPGTRLLVL.

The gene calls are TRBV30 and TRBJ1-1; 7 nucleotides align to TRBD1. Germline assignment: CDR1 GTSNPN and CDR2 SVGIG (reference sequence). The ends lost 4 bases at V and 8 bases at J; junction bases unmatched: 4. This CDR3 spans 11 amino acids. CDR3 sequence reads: CAWNDRAEAFF. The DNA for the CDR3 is TGTGCCTGGAACGACAGGGCCGAAGCTTTCTTT. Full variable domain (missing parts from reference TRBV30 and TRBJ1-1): SQTIHQWPATLVQPVGSPLSLECTVEGTSNPNLYWYRQAAGRGLQLLFYSVGIGQISSEVPQNLSASRPQDRQFILSSKKLLLSDSGFYLCAWNDRAEAFFGQGTRLTVV.

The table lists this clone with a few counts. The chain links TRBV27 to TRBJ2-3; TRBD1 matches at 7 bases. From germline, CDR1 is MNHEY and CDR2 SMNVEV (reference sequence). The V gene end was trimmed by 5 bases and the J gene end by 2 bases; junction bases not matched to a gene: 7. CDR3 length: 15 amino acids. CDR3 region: CASSPGDRFTDTQYF. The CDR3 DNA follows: TGTGCCAGCAGTCCCGGGGACAGATTCACAGATACGCAGTATTTT.

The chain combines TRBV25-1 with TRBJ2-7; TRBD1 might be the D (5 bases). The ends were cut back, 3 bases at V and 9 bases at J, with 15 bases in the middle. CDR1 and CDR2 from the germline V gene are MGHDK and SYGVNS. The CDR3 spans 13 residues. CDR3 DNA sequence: TGTGCCAGCAGTGATTCCGGACAAGGCGCGCAGTACTTC. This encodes CASSDSGQGAQYF.